This T cell receptor (beta chain) stems from a study of T cells expressing NK-cell markers. Study-level background: Within the sequenced cohort of eight donors, seven exhibited HCMV seropositivity and one was seronegative.

The CDR3 has 18 residues. TCRdb re-called the 5' RACE reads, yielding one record per CDR3 amino acid sequence without DNA. The listing contains some 600,000 distinct CDR3 sequences. The clonotype was recovered from a young man in good health. The chain carries TRBV12-3 or TRBV12-4 and TRBJ2-2; TCRdb gives TRBD2 as the D gene, but with no DNA this cannot be confirmed. Input material: blood T cells: a sorted CD56 or NKG2C T cell subset, CD4+ or CD8+ T cells, or bulk PBMC T cells (not recorded which). The CDR3 reads CASSSGQRRLQDTGELFF.